What follows is one T cell receptor (beta chain) and its context. Antigen: not known. This CDR3 has 17 amino acids. Germline V lookup: CDR1 SGHTA, CDR2 FQGNSA. V lost 2 bases and J 4 bases, leaving 18 bases between the germline ends. This specimen comes from a study of T cell responses to AZD1222 COVID-19 vaccine. Study-level findings and limits: Donors were chiefly white British, with a greater number of females, and clonal diversity was perhaps underestimated.

The method was immunoSEQ multiplex PCR; TCRdb's version includes in-frame clones alone and lacks a portion of them. The table includes approximately 170,000 clones, around 93% detected once. The clonotype originates from an adult in good health. The rearrangement uses TRBV7-2 and TRBJ1-5; tentative D call: TRBD1 (5 bases). The sequences come from peripheral blood, collected on day 0 of AZD1222 vaccination. The CDR3 sequence is CASSLRGGGTLNQPQHF. The DNA of the CDR3 is TGTGCCAGCAGCTTACGCGGCGGGGGAACTTTAAATCAGCCCCAGCATTTT.